This T cell receptor beta chain was sequenced in a study of OX40 agonist ivuxolimab in advanced cancers. Prior autoimmune disease or systemic immunosuppression barred patients. V lost 8 bases and J 3 bases, leaving 11 bases between the germline ends. The V gene's germline CDR1 is MDHEN and CDR2 SYDVKM. There are 13 residues in the CDR3. Generated by immunoSEQ multiplex PCR, the TCRdb table keeps only in-frame clones and is missing some. Here the sample spans 20,000 to 25,000 clones, 84% being singletons. The sample was CD4+ or CD8+ T cells sorted from blood, taken in a trial of the OX40 agonist ivuxolimab. The TCR originated in an adult with an advanced solid tumor such as melanoma, head and neck, liver or kidney cancer. The rearrangement links TRBV28 to TRBJ2-1; D may be TRBD2 (6 bases). The CDR3 DNA reads TGTGCCAGCGTCGGGGGTGGCTACAATGAGCAGTTCTTC. Amino acid sequence: CASVGGGYNEQFF.